A single sample is the source of the 16 T cell receptor beta chains below, sequenced in a study of metastatic and nonmetastatic thyroid tumors. With MiXCR, TCRdb reprocessed the PCR reads. The table lists approximately 21,000 clones, about 23% of them singletons. Each patient went into thyroid surgery without having received any treatment. Sequencing input: adjacent normal tissue. Receptors originate from a female donor with papillary thyroid cancer or a benign thyroid nodule (not recorded which). Some clones in this sample may be carry-over from other donors' samples.

The gene calls are TRBV29-1 and TRBJ1-2, with unresolved D. CDR1 and CDR2 from the germline V gene are SQVTM and ANQGSEA. V was cut by 3 bases and J by 4 bases, with 12 bases left in between. The CDR3 runs to 13 residues. CDR3 coding DNA: TGCAGCGTTGAGAGGAGTTGGACCTATGGCTACACCTTC. This encodes CSVERSWTYGYTF. Based on the CDR3 plus reference TRBV29-1 and TRBJ1-2, the full variable domain is SAVISQKPSRDICQRGTSLTIQCQVDSQVTMMFWYRQQPGQSLTLIATANQGSEATYESGFVIDKFPISRPNLTFSTLTVSNMSPEDSSIYLCSVERSWTYGYTFGSGTRLTVV.

This clone is medium-sized in the sample. V is TRBV6-1 and J is TRBJ2-1, with TRBD2 matching over 11 bases. The CDR3 has 15 amino acids. Per the germline V gene, CDR1 is MNHNS and CDR2 is SASEGT. With V trimmed by 5 bases and J by 6 bases, 6 bases remained unmatched. CDR3 in amino acids: CASSPGLAVFNEQFF. The CDR3 region has the DNA TGTGCCAGCAGTCCGGGACTAGCGGTATTCAATGAGCAGTTCTTC.

Only one count was recorded for this clone. Compared with germline, one end of the junction differs, possibly owing to a read error. The rearrangement uses TRBV7-9 and TRBJ1-2; 8 bases agree with TRBD1. Germline CDR1 and CDR2: SEHNR and FQNEAQ (reference sequence). This CDR3 has 14 residues. This CDR3 is CASTSTGGVLGYTF. CDR3 in DNA: TGTGCCAGCACCTCTACAGGGGGGGTTTTAGGCTACACGTTC.

This clone was seen at least ten times. The chain carries TRBV5-1 and TRBJ2-1; 8 nucleotides match TRBD1. This CDR3 spans 15 amino acids. Germline V CDR1 and CDR2: SGHRS, YFSETQ. J was trimmed by 3 bases and V by 3 bases; bases with no gene match: 5. DNA of the CDR3: TGCGCCAGCAGCTCGGTACAGGGGGTCTACAATGAGCAGTTCTTC. Its protein is CASSSVQGVYNEQFF.

The sample holds many counts of this clone. The gene calls are TRBV29-1 and TRBJ2-1, with a tentative D call TRBD2 (5 bases). CDR1 and CDR2 from the germline V gene are SQVTM and ANQGSEA. The V and J ends lost 0 bases and 5 bases respectively, with 17 bases between them. CDR3 length equals 16 residues. As DNA, the CDR3 is TGCAGCGTTGAAGAGAGAATAGCGAGTCGGAACAATGAGCAGTTCTTC. This translates into CSVEERIASRNNEQFF.

The rearrangement links TRBV13 to TRBJ1-1, with D maybe TRBD1 (5 bases). Germline V lookup: CDR1 PRHDT, CDR2 FYEKMQ (reference sequence). The CDR3 extends over 14 amino acids. V lost 2 bases to trimming and J lost 0 bases, with 7 bases between them. Here the CDR3 DNA reads TGTGCCAGCAGCTTAATGGGGGTGAACACTGAAGCTTTCTTT. Encoded protein: CASSLMGVNTEAFF.

This clone showed up many times. V and J are TRBV7-3 and TRBJ1-1, with TRBD1 matching 7 bases. The CDR3 has 13 amino acids. Germline CDR1 and CDR2: SGHTA and FQGTGA. V was clipped by 0 bases and J by 7 bases; unmatched bases: 2. CDR3 nucleotide sequence: TGTGCCAGCAGCTTAACGGGGACAGATGAAGCTTTCTTT. This gives the protein CASSLTGTDEAFF.

This clone ranks as medium-sized. The chain joins TRBV10-3 to TRBJ2-2; 9 bases map to TRBD1. CDR1 and CDR2 from the germline V gene are ENHRY and SYGVKD. V shed 6 bases and J 2 bases; nucleotides not matched to a gene: 1. CDR3 length: 14 amino acids. This CDR3 is CAIRTGGNTGELFF. CDR3 DNA: TGTGCCATCAGAACAGGGGGCAACACCGGGGAGCTGTTTTTT.

This clone was recorded a few times. The chain combines TRBV20-1 with TRBJ1-1; maybe TRBD1 (5 bases). The CDR3 totals 14 residues. Looked up from germline, CDR1 is DFQATT and CDR2 is SNEGSKA (reference sequence). Between the trimmed V and J ends, which lost 1 base and 4 bases, there was a span of 13 bases. CDR3 loop: CSARVAGRFTEAFF. CDR3 in DNA: TGCAGTGCTAGAGTTGCAGGGCGATTCACTGAAGCTTTCTTT.

This clone was counted many times. This chain connects TRBV5-8 to TRBJ2-5; D could derive from TRBD1 or TRBD2 (6 bases each). Germline values: CDR1 SGHTS, CDR2 YDEGEE. V dropped 0 bases and J dropped 2 bases, with 14 bases sitting between them. CDR3 length: 16 residues. The CDR3 loop reads CASSLGGDIGQETQYF. CDR3 coding DNA: TGTGCCAGCAGCTTGGGGGGGGACATCGGACAAGAGACCCAGTACTTC.

By sample fraction, this clone is medium-sized. The rearrangement links TRBV20-1 to TRBJ2-1; 11 bases agree with TRBD2. Germline V gene data show CDR1 as DFQATT and CDR2 as SNEGSKA (reference sequence). Unmatched junction bases numbered 8, after V lost 6 bases and J lost 13 bases. The CDR3 is 12 amino acids. In DNA, the CDR3 is TGCAGTGCGCTGGTGACTAGCGGGAATCAGTTCTTC. The encoded protein is CSALVTSGNQFF.

Here the CDR3 DNA reads TGTGCCAGCAGTAGTTTGGGGTTTGGTAGCGGGCGGTCAGAGACCCAGTACTTC. This gives the protein CASSSLGFGSGRSETQYF. The rearrangement joins TRBV28 to TRBJ2-5; 7 nucleotides match TRBD2. The germline CDR1 and CDR2 sequences are MDHEN and SYDVKM. The CDR3 has 18 amino acids. Trimming cost V 5 bases and J 4 bases; bases outside gene matches: 19.

This clone has just a few counts. The chain has TRBV12-5 and TRBJ2-7; D unclear. Trimming took 1 base from V and 3 from J, leaving 1 base between them. Germline assignment: CDR1 LGHNT and CDR2 FRNRAP. The CDR3 consists of 11 residues. DNA of the CDR3: TGTGCTAGTGGTTTGGGCTACGAGCAGTACTTC. Encoded protein: CASGLGYEQYF.

V usage is TRBV6-1 and J usage is TRBJ2-1; the D call may be TRBD1 or TRBD2 (6 bases each). Trimming shortened V by 1 base and J by 4 bases, and 11 bases separated the two germline ends. Germline V CDR1 and CDR2: MNHNS, SASEGT. The CDR3 has 15 amino acids. The CDR3 DNA sequence: TGTGCCAGCAGTGAAGATAGGGGGGCTTACAATGAGCAGTTCTTC. This gives the protein CASSEDRGAYNEQFF.

The gene calls are TRBV6-1 and TRBJ1-6; D is uncertain. V was clipped by 7 bases and J by 7 bases, with 17 bases between them. CDR1 is MNHNS, CDR2 SASEGT, per germline. This CDR3 is 15 amino acids long. DNA of the CDR3: TGTGCCAGCATCCTCCGGAGGTGTCAAAATTCACCCCTCCACTTT. This gives the protein CASILRRCQNSPLHF.

This clone is categorized as medium-sized. This sequence joins TRBV28 and TRBJ1-1, with a possible D match to TRBD1 (6 bases). Trimming took off 6 bases at V and 0 bases at J, with 11 bases between the two ends. This CDR3 comprises 14 residues. Per the germline V gene, CDR1 is MDHEN and CDR2 is SYDVKM. The CDR3 here is CASRLGGLNTEAFF. The CDR3 DNA sequence: TGTGCCAGCAGACTAGGGGGTTTGAACACTGAAGCTTTCTTT.